The 17 T cell receptor beta chains reported below all come from one sample, sequenced in a study of shared clonotypes between healthy human individuals. Assay used: immunoSEQ multiplex PCR; TCRdb lists only in-frame clones, some missing. The sample holds about 470,000 clones, around 79% seen once. Sequencing was carried out using PBMCs. The receptor source for this set is a woman in her forties in good health. Some clones in this sample may be carry-over from other donors' samples.

The rearrangement links TRBV5-4 to TRBJ2-4; D may match TRBD1 or TRBD2 (6 bases each). The length of the CDR3 is 13 residues. Germline loops: CDR1 SGHNT, CDR2 YYREEE (reference sequence). V was clipped by 6 bases and J by 8 bases, with 15 bases between them. The CDR3 DNA sequence: TGTGCCAGCACCCGGGGGCCGGGGTACATTCAGTACTTC. Translating it yields CASTRGPGYIQYF.

The chain uses TRBV6-1 and TRBJ1-5; TRBD1 aligns across 7 bases. CDR1 is MNHNS and CDR2 is SASEGT in the germline V gene. The V and J ends lost 6 bases and 4 bases, in that order; junction bases with no gene match: 6. This CDR3 has 14 residues. As DNA, the CDR3 is TGTGCCAGCAGCGACAGGGTGGGAAATCAGCCCCAGCATTTT. This translates into CASSDRVGNQPQHF.

This rearrangement joins TRBV2 to TRBJ2-5; possibly TRBD1 for D (5 bases). The CDR3 covers 14 residues. V gave up 4 bases and J gave up 1 base, with 10 bases separating them. CDR1 and CDR2 from the germline V gene are SNHLY and FYNNEI. CDR3 nucleotides: TGTGCCAGCAGTGCCCGACAGAGCCAAGAGACCCAGTACTTC. It translates to CASSARQSQETQYF. Combining the CDR3 with reference TRBV2 and TRBJ2-5 gives the whole variable domain EPEVTQTPSHQVTQMGQEVILRCVPISNHLYFYWYRQILGQKVEFLVSFYNNEISEKSEIFDDQFSVERPDGSNFTLKIRSTKLEDSAMYFCASSARQSQETQYFGPGTRLLVL.

The CDR3 spells CAISDPGQDANEQYF. CDR3 coding DNA: TGTGCCATCAGTGATCCGGGACAGGACGCCAACGAGCAGTACTTC. The chain uses TRBV10-3 and TRBJ2-7, with TRBD1 matching over 8 bases. The length of the CDR3 is 15 residues. Looked up from germline, CDR1 is ENHRY and CDR2 is SYGVKD. V lost 3 bases to trimming and J lost 5 bases; unmatched junction nucleotides: 9.

This clone was detected once. J is TRBJ1-1 and V is TRBV7-9; TRBD1 matches 8 bases. Germline trimming cut 5 bases from V and 6 bases from J; bases unmatched to any gene: 5. Germline V gene data show CDR1 as SEHNR and CDR2 as FQNEAQ (reference sequence). The CDR3 sequence is 13 residues long. CDR3 sequence (DNA): TGTGCCAGCAGCCCCAACAGGGGGGCTGAAGCTTTCTTT. It yields the protein CASSPNRGAEAFF.

This clone was picked up a small number of times. The chain recombines TRBV19 with TRBJ2-6, with 9 nucleotides matching TRBD1. The CDR3 runs to 18 residues. Germline lookup yields CDR1 LNHDA and CDR2 SQIVND (reference sequence). Unmatched junction bases numbered 11, after V lost 7 bases and J lost 1 base. CDR3 coding DNA: TGTGCCAGTACCCCCTGGGACAGGGTACTTTCTGGGGCCAACGTCCTGACTTTC. Amino acid sequence: CASTPWDRVLSGANVLTF.

The rearrangement links TRBV30 to TRBJ1-5, with D hard to call. Germline CDR1 and CDR2: GTSNPN and SVGIG (reference sequence). V lost 2 bases and J lost 4, with 6 bases in between. The CDR3 has 12 amino acids. CDR3 residues: CAWSWMNQPQHF. The CDR3 DNA is TGTGCCTGGAGTTGGATGAATCAGCCCCAGCATTTT.

As regards this clone: Different DNA sequences within this sample yield the same CDR3. V gene TRBV5-1 combines with J gene TRBJ2-2; D perhaps matches TRBD1 (5 bases). CDR1 and CDR2 (germline): SGHRS, YFSETQ. Trimming cost V 0 bases and J 2 bases, with 11 bases left between them. The CDR3 runs 16 residues. In DNA form, the CDR3 reads TGCGCCAGCAGCTTGGACGGACAAAGCAACACCGGGGAGCTGTTTTTT. Translating gives CASSLDGQSNTGELFF.

This sequence joins TRBV15 and TRBJ2-5; the match to TRBD2 covers 10 bases. Germline CDR1 LNHNV, CDR2 YYDKDF (reference sequence). The V gene end was trimmed by 5 bases and the J gene end by 4 bases; junction bases not matched to a gene: 4. There are 14 residues in the CDR3. As DNA, the CDR3 is TGTGCCACCAGCCCCAGGACTAGCGGAGAGACCCAGTACTTC. Its translation is CATSPRTSGETQYF. Using reference TRBV15 and TRBJ2-5 for the parts outside the CDR3, the full variable domain is DAMVIQNPRYQVTQFGKPVTLSCSQTLNHNVMYWYQQKSSQAPKLLFHYYDKDFNNEADTPDNFQSRRPNTSFCFLDIRSPGLGDTAMYLCATSPRTSGETQYFGPGTRLLVL.

This clone was recorded a few times. This chain links TRBV7-2 with TRBJ1-1; D gene ambiguous. Germline V gives CDR1 SGHTA, CDR2 FQGNSA. The V and J ends lost 4 bases and 11 bases respectively, with 14 bases between them. CDR3 length: 12 amino acids. The CDR3 DNA reads TGTGCCAGCAGCTCCACGGGCCCCGACGCTTTCTTT. Encoded protein: CASSSTGPDAFF.

This clone has a handful of counts. The gene calls are TRBV7-3 and TRBJ1-2; 11 bases map to TRBD1. The ends lost 5 bases at V and 8 bases at J; junction bases unmatched: 7. CDR1 SGHTA and CDR2 FQGTGA come from the germline V gene. This CDR3 has 14 amino acids. CDR3: CASSQGTGGDGYTF. As DNA, the CDR3 is TGTGCCAGCAGCCAAGGGACAGGGGGAGACGGCTACACCTTC.

Many counts were recorded for this clone. The chain couples TRBV4-3 to TRBJ2-5; 12 nucleotides align to TRBD2. The CDR3 extends over 20 amino acids. Germline values: CDR1 LGHNA, CDR2 YSLEER. V was pared by 0 bases and J by 3 bases, with 14 bases of the junction left unmatched. CDR3 region: CASSQDPPGLAGFGKETQYF. CDR3 DNA sequence: TGCGCCAGCAGCCAAGATCCGCCGGGACTAGCGGGCTTTGGTAAAGAGACCCAGTACTTC.

This chain uses TRBV4-1 with TRBJ1-2; 8 bases line up with TRBD1. Germline assignment: CDR1 MGHRA and CDR2 YSYEKL. The CDR3 runs to 16 residues. Trimming at V came to 2 bases and at J to 7 bases, leaving 12 bases not matched to a gene. The CDR3 DNA is TGCGCCAGCAGCCAACTTCCGGGACAGGTCCGACGTGGCTACACCTTC. Translating it yields CASSQLPGQVRRGYTF.

The sample holds one count of this clone. The chain carries TRBV4-2 and TRBJ1-6, with 8 bases that match TRBD1. V was pared by 1 base and J by 10 bases, with 12 bases of the junction left unmatched. CDR1 LGHNA and CDR2 YNFKEQ come from the germline V gene. The CDR3 consists of 17 residues. The CDR3 coding sequence is TGTGCCAGCAGCCAAGGTTTCAGGGGGCTCTTCTTCTCACCCCTCCACTTT. This codes for CASSQGFRGLFFSPLHF.

The chain has TRBV2 and TRBJ2-5, with D possibly matching TRBD1 (6 bases). CDR3 length: 15 residues. Germline assignment: CDR1 SNHLY and CDR2 FYNNEI. The V end was cut by 4 bases, the J end by 4 bases, with 16 bases between. CDR3 loop: CASSGRQGTGETQYF. CDR3 bases: TGTGCCAGCAGTGGGCGCCAGGGGACGGGAGAGACCCAGTACTTC.

The chain is built from TRBV7-9 and TRBJ2-5; perhaps D is TRBD1 or TRBD2 (5 bases each). Germline CDR1 SEHNR, CDR2 FQNEAQ (reference sequence). V lost 3 bases and J lost 4, with 6 bases in between. The CDR3 spans 12 residues. The CDR3 coding sequence is TGTGCCAGCAGCTTGAGGGGAGAGACCCAGTACTTC. Residues: CASSLRGETQYF.

The V call is TRBV6-6, the J call TRBJ2-5; the match to TRBD1 covers 9 bases. The end of the DNA fits TRBJ2-7 better, so the J call may be wrong. Germline assignment: CDR1 MNHNY and CDR2 SVGAGI (reference sequence). CDR3 size: 14 residues. CDR3 nucleotides: TGTGCCAGCAGTTACTGGGACAGGGCCTACGAGCAGTACTTC. Translating it yields CASSYWDRAYEQYF.